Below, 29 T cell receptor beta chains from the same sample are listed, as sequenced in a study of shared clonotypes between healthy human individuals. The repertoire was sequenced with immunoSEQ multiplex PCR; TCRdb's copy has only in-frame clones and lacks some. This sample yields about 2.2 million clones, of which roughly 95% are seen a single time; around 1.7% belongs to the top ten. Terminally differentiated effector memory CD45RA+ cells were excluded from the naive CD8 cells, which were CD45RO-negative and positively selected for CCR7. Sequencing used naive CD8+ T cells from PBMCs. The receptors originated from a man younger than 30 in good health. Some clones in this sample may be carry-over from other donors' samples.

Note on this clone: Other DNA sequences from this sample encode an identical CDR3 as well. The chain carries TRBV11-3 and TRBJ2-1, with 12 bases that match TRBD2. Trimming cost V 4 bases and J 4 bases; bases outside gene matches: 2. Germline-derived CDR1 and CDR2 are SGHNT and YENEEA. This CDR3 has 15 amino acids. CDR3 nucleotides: TGTGCCAGCAGCTCCGGGACTAGCGGGTACAATGAGCAGTTCTTC. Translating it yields CASSSGTSGYNEQFF.

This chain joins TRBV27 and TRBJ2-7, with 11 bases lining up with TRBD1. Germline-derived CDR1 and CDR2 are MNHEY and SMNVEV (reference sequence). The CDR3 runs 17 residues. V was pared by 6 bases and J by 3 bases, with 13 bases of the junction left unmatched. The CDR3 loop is CASREWIAGTGGYEQYF. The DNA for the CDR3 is TGTGCCAGCAGGGAGTGGATTGCCGGGACAGGGGGCTACGAGCAGTACTTC.

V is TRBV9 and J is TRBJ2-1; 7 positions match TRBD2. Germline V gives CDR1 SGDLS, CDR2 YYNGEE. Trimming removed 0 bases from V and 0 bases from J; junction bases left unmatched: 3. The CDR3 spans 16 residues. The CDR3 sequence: CASSVGGSNSYNEQFF. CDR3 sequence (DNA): TGTGCCAGCAGCGTAGGCGGGAGTAACTCCTACAATGAGCAGTTCTTC.

The CDR3 sequence is CASSVRDRLAETQYF. The DNA for the CDR3 is TGTGCCAGCAGCGTGAGGGACCGCCTCGCGGAGACCCAGTACTTC. This chain links TRBV9 with TRBJ2-5; tentatively, D is TRBD1 or TRBD2 (5 bases each). Looked up from germline, CDR1 is SGDLS and CDR2 is YYNGEE. The V end was cut by 2 bases, the J end by 5 bases, with 16 bases between. CDR3 length: 15 amino acids.

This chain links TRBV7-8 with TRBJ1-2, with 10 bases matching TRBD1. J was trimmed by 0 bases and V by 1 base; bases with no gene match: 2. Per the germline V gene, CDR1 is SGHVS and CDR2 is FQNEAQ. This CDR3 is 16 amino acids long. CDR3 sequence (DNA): TGTGCCAGCAGCTTAGGGACAGGGGGATCTAACTATGGCTACACCTTC. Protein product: CASSLGTGGSNYGYTF.

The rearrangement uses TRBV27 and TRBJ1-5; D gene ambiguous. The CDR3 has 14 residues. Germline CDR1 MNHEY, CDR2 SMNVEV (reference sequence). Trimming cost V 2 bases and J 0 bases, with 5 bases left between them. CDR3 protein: CASSLQFSNQPQHF. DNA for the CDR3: TGTGCCAGCAGTTTACAGTTTAGCAATCAGCCCCAGCATTTT.

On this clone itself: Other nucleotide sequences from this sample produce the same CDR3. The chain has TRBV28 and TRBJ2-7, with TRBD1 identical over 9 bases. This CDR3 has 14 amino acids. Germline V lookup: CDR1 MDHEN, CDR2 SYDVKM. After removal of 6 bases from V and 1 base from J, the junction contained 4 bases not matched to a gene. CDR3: CASRPGQGSYEQYF. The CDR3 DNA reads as TGTGCCAGCAGACCGGGACAGGGATCCTACGAGCAGTACTTC.

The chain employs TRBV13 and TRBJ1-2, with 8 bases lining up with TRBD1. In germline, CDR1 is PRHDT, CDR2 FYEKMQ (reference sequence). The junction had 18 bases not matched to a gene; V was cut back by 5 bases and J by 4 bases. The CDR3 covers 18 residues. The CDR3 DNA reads TGTGCCAGCAGCCATAGGACAGGGACGTTGTCGAGTTTCTATGGCTACACCTTC. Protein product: CASSHRTGTLSSFYGYTF. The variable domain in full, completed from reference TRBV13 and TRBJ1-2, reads AAGVIQSPRHLIKEKRETATLKCYPIPRHDTVYWYQQGPGQDPQFLISFYEKMQSDKGSIPDRFSAQQFSDYHSELNMSSLELGDSALYFCASSHRTGTLSSFYGYTFGSGTRLTVV.

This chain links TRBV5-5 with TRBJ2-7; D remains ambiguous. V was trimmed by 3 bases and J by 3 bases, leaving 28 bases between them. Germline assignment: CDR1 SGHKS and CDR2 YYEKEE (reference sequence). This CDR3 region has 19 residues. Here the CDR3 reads CASSSPGSSVVLTLYEQYF. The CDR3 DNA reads TGTGCCAGCAGCTCGCCGGGTAGCTCCGTTGTCCTGACACTCTACGAGCAGTACTTC.

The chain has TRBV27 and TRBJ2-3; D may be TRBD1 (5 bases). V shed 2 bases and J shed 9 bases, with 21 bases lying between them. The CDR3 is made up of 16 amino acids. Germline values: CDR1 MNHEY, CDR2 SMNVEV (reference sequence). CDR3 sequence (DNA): TGTGCCAGCAGTTTAGGGGCCCCCCCAATTTCGCGGACGCAGTATTTT. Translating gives CASSLGAPPISRTQYF.

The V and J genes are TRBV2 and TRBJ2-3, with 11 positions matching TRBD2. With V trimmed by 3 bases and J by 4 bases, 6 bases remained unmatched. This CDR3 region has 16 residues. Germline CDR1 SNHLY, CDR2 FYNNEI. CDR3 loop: CASSEVAGGESDTQYF. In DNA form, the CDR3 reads TGTGCCAGCAGTGAGGTAGCGGGAGGGGAATCAGATACGCAGTATTTT.

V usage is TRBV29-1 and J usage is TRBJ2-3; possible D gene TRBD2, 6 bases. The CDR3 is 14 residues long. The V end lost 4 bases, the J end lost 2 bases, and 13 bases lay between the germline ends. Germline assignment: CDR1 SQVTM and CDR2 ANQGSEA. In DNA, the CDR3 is TGCAGCGTTGGGGGGGACTTCCTCACAGATACGCAGTATTTT. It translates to CSVGGDFLTDTQYF.

The chain's CDR3 is CASSEYGTDEAFF. The CDR3 DNA is TGTGCCAGCAGTGAATACGGGACAGATGAAGCTTTCTTT. V gene TRBV25-1 combines with J gene TRBJ1-1; 7 bases are a match to TRBD1. Germline CDR1 MGHDK, CDR2 SYGVNS. J was trimmed by 7 bases and V by 0 bases; bases with no gene match: 2. This CDR3 contains 13 residues.

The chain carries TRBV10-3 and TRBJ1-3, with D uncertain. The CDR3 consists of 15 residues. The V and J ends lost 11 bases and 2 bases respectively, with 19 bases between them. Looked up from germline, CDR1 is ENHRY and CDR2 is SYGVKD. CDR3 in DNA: TGTGCCTCGACGATCGTGGAGGGCACTGGAAACACCATATATTTT. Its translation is CASTIVEGTGNTIYF.

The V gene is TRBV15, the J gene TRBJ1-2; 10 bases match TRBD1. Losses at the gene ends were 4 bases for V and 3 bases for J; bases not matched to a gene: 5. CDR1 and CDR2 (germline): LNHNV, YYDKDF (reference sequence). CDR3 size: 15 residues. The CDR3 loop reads CATSIRDRGDYGYTF. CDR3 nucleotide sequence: TGTGCCACCAGCATAAGGGACAGGGGAGACTATGGCTACACCTTC.

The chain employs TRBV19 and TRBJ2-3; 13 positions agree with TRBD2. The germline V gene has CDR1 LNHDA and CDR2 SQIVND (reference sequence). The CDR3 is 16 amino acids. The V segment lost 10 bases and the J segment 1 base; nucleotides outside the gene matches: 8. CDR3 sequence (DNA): TGTGCCACCCGACTAGCGGGAGGTTGGGGCACAGATACGCAGTATTTT. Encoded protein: CATRLAGGWGTDTQYF.

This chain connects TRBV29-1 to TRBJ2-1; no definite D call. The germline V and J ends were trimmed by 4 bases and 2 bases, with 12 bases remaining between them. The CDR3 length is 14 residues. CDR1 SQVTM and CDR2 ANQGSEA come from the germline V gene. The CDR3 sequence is CSVAKPPTYNEQFF. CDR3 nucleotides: TGCAGCGTTGCGAAGCCCCCGACCTACAATGAGCAGTTCTTC.

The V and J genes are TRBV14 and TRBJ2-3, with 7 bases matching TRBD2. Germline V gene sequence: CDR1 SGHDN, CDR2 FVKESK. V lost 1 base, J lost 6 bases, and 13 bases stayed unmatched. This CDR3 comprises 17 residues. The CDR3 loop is CASSQGQAGWNRDTQYF. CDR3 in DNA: TGTGCCAGCAGCCAAGGGCAAGCGGGGTGGAATAGGGATACGCAGTATTTT.

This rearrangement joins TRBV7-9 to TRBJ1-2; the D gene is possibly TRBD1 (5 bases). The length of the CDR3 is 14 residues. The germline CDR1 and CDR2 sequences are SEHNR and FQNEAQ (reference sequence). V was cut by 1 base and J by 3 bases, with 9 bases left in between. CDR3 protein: CASSLGGAHYGYTF. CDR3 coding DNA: TGTGCCAGCAGCTTAGGCGGGGCCCACTATGGCTACACCTTC.

CDR3 residues: CAILDEGVYEQYF. CDR3 coding DNA: TGTGCCATCCTTGACGAAGGGGTCTACGAGCAGTACTTC. The gene calls are TRBV2 and TRBJ2-7; D might be TRBD1 (5 bases). With 10 bases removed from V and 3 bases from J, the gap between germline ends came to 16 bases. CDR1 and CDR2 (germline): SNHLY, FYNNEI. This CDR3 is built from 13 residues.

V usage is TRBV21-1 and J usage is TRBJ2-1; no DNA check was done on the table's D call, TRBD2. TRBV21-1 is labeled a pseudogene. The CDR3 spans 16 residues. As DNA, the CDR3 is TGTGCCAGCAGCACCCGGACTAGCGGGAGGGGACTGATTTCGTTCTTC. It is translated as CASSTRTSGRGLISFF.

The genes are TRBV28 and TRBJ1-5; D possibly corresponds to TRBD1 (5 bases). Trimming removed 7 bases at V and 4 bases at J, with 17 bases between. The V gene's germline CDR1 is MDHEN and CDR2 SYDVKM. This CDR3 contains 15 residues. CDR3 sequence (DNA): TGTGCCAGCATCCCAGGGCGAACCTTTAATCAGCCCCAGCATTTT. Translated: CASIPGRTFNQPQHF.

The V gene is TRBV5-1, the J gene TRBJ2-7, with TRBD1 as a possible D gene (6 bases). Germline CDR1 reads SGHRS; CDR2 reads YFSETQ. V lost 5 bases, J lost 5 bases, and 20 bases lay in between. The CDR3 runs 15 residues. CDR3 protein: CASRGTLSVGHEQYF. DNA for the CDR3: TGCGCCAGCAGAGGGACACTTAGCGTAGGTCACGAGCAGTACTTC.

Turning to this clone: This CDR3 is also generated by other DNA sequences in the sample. CDR3 in DNA: TGTGCCTGGGAGACAGGGAGCTCCTACAATGAGCAGTTCTTC. The encoded protein is CAWETGSSYNEQFF. The chain employs TRBV30 and TRBJ2-1; TRBD1 matches at 7 bases. This CDR3 comprises 14 residues. The germline CDR1 and CDR2 sequences are GTSNPN and SVGIG (reference sequence). V trimming: 5 bases; J trimming: 0 bases; junction bases outside the gene matches: 4.

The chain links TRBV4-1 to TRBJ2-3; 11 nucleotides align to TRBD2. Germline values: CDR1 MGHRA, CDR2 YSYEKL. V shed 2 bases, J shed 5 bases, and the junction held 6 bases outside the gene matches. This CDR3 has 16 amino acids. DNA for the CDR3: TGCGCCAGCAGCCAAATAGCGGGAGGGGTTAGAGATACGCAGTATTTT. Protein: CASSQIAGGVRDTQYF.

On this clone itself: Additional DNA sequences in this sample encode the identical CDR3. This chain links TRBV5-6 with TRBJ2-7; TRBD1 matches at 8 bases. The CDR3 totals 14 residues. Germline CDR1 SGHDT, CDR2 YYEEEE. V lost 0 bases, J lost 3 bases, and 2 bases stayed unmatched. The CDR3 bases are TGTGCCAGCAGCTTGGGTACAGGGGGCTACGAGCAGTACTTC. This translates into CASSLGTGGYEQYF.

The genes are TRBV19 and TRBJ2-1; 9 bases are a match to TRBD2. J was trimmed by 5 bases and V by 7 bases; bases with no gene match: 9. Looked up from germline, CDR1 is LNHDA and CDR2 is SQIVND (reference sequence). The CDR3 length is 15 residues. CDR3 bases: TGTGCCAGTACCGTCGGGCTAGCGGGAAACAATGAGCAGTTCTTC. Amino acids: CASTVGLAGNNEQFF.

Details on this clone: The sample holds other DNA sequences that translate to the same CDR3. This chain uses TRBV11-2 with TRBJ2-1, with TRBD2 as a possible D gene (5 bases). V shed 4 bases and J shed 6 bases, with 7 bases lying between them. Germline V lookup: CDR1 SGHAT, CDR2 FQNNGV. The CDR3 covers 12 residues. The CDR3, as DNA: TGTGCCAGCAGCTCACGGGGCAATGAGCAGTTCTTC. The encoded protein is CASSSRGNEQFF. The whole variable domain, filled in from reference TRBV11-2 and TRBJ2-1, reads EAGVAQSPRYKIIEKRQSVAFWCNPISGHATLYWYQQILGQGPKLLIQFQNNGVVDDSQLPKDRFSAERLKGVDSTLKIQPAKLEDSAVYLCASSSRGNEQFFGPGTRLTVL.

CDR3 loop: CASSQAGRETQYF. CDR3 nucleotides: TGTGCCAGCAGCCAAGCCGGAAGGGAGACCCAGTACTTC. The rearrangement links TRBV4-2 to TRBJ2-5, with D hard to call. CDR1 and CDR2 from the germline V gene are LGHNA and YNFKEQ. The CDR3 has 13 amino acids. Trimming left V 1 base short and J 5 bases short, with 8 bases between.